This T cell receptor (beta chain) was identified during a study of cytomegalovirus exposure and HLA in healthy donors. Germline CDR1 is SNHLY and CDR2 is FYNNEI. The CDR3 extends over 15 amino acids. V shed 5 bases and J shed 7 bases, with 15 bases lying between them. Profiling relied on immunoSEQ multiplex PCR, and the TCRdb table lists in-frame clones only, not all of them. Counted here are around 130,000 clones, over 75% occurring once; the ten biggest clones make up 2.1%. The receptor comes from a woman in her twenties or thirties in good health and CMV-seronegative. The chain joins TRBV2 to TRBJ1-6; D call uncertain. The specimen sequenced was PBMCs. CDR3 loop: CASSRGGLNNSPLHF. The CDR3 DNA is TGTGCCAGCAGTCGCGGTGGATTAAACAATTCACCCCTCCACTTT.